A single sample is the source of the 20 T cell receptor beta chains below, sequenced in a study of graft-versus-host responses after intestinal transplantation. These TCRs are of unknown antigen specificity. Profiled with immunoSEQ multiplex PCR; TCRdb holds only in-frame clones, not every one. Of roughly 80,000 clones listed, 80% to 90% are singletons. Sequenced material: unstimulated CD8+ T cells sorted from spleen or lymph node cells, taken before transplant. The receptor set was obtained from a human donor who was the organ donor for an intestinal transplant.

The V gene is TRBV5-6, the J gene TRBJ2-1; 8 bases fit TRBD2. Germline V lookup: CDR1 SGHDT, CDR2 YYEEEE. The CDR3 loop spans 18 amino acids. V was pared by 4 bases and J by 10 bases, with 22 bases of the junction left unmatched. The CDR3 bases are TGTGCCAGCAGCACCGAGGTTAGCGGGGAGTCCCCTGGCGGAGAGCAGTTCTTC. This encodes CASSTEVSGESPGGEQFF.

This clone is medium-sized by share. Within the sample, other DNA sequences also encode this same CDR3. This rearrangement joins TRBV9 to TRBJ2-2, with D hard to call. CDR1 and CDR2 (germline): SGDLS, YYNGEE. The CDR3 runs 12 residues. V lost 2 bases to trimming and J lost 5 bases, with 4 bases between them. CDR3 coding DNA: TGTGCCAGCAGCGTTCGAACCGGGGAGCTGTTTTTT. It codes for CASSVRTGELFF. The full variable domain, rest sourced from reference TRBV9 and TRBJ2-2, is DSGVTQTPKHLITATGQRVTLRCSPRSGDLSVYWYQQSLDQGLQFLIQYYNGEERAKGNILERFSAQQFPDLHSELNLSSLELGDSALYFCASSVRTGELFFGEGSRLTVL.

CDR3 residues: CASSQRPGTEAFF. The DNA for the CDR3 is TGTGCCAGTAGCCAACGCCCGGGAACTGAAGCTTTCTTT. This chain connects TRBV19 to TRBJ1-1; D uncertain. This CDR3 has 13 residues. Germline assignment: CDR1 LNHDA and CDR2 SQIVND (reference sequence). V was trimmed by 6 bases and J by 5 bases, leaving 13 bases between them.

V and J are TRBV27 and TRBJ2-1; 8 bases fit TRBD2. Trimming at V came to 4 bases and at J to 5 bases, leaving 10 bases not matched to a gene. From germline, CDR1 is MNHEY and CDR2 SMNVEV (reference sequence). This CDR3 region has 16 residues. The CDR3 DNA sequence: TGTGCCAGCAGTTCCCGGGGGGTAGCGGGGAACAATGAGCAGTTCTTC. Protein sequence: CASSSRGVAGNNEQFF.

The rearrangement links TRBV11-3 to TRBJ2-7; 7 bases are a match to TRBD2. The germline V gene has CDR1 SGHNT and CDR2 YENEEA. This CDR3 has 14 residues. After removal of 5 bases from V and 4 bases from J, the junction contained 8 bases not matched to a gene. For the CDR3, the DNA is TGTGCCAGCAGCCCCAGCGGGGCAGGGTACGAGCAGTACTTC. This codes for CASSPSGAGYEQYF.

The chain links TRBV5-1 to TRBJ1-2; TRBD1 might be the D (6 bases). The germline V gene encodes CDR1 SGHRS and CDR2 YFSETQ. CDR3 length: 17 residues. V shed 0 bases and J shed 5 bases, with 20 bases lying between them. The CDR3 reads CASSLVGFRGGTYGYTF. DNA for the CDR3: TGCGCCAGCAGCTTGGTTGGTTTCAGGGGAGGGACGTATGGCTACACCTTC.

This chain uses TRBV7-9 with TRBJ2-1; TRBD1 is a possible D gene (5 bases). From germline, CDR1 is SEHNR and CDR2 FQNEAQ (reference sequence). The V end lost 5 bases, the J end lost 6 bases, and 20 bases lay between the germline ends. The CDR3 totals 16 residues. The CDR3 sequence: CASSPLTGVQSNEQFF. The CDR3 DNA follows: TGTGCCAGCAGCCCCCTCACAGGTGTACAATCCAATGAGCAGTTCTTC.

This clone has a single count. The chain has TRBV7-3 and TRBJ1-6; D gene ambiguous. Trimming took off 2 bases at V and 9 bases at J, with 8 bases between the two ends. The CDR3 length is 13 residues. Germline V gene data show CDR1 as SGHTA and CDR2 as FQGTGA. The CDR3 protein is CASSLLEASPLHF. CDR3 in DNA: TGTGCCAGCAGCTTACTAGAGGCTTCACCCCTCCACTTT. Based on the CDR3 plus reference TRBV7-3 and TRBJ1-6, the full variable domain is GAGVSQTPSNKVTEKGKYVELRCDPISGHTALYWYRQSLGQGPEFLIYFQGTGAADDSGLPNDRFFAVRPEGSVSTLKIQRTERGDSAVYLCASSLLEASPLHFGNGTRLTVT.

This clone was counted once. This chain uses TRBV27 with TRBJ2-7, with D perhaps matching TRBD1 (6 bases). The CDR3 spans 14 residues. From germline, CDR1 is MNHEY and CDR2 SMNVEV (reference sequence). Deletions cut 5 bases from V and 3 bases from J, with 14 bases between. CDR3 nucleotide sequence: TGTGCCAGCAGTACAGGGTCGCTTGGCTACGAGCAGTACTTC. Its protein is CASSTGSLGYEQYF.

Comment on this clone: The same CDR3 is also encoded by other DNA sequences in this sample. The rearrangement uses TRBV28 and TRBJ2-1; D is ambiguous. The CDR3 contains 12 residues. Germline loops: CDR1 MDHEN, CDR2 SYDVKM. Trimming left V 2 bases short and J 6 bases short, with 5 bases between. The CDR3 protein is CASSLIVNEQFF. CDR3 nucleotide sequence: TGTGCCAGCAGTTTAATCGTCAATGAGCAGTTCTTC.

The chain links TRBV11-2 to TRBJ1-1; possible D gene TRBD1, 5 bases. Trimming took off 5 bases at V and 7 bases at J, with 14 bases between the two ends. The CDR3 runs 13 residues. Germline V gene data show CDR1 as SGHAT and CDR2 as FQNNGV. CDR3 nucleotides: TGTGCCAGCAGCCTACCTTCAGGGAGTGAAGCTTTCTTT. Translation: CASSLPSGSEAFF.

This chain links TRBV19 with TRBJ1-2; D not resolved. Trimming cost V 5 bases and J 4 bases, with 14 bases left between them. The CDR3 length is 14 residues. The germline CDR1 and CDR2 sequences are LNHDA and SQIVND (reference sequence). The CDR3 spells CASSRKGSIYGYTF. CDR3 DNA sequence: TGTGCCAGTAGTCGAAAGGGTTCTATCTATGGCTACACCTTC.

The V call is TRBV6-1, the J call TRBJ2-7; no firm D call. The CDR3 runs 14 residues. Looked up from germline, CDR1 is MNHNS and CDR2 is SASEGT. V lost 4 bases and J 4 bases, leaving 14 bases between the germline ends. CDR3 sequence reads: CASSGWVYPYEQYF. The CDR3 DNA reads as TGTGCCAGCAGTGGGTGGGTCTATCCTTACGAGCAGTACTTC.

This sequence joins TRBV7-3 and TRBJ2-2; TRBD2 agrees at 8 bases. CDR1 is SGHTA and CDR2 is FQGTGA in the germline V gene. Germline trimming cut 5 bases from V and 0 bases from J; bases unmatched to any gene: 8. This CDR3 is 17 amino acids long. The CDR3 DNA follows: TGTGCCAGCAGCCCCTGGGGCGGGGGGCCGAACACCGGGGAGCTGTTTTTT. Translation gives CASSPWGGGPNTGELFF. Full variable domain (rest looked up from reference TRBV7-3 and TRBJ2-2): GAGVSQTPSNKVTEKGKYVELRCDPISGHTALYWYRQSLGQGPEFLIYFQGTGAADDSGLPNDRFFAVRPEGSVSTLKIQRTERGDSAVYLCASSPWGGGPNTGELFFGEGSRLTVL.

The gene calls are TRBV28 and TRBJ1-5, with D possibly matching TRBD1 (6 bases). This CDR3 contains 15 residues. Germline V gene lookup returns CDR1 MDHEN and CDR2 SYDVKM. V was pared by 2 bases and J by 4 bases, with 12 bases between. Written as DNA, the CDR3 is TGTGCCAGCAGTTTACCGGGACACCAGAATCAGCCCCAGCATTTT. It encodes CASSLPGHQNQPQHF.

The CDR3 spells CASSRAVPERELFF. As DNA, the CDR3 is TGCGCCAGCAGCCGAGCAGTCCCCGAACGGGAGCTGTTTTTT. V and J are TRBV4-1 and TRBJ2-2; D unresolved. CDR1 is MGHRA, CDR2 YSYEKL, per germline. This CDR3 is 14 amino acids long. The V gene lost 4 bases and the J gene lost 9 bases, with 15 bases spanning the gap.

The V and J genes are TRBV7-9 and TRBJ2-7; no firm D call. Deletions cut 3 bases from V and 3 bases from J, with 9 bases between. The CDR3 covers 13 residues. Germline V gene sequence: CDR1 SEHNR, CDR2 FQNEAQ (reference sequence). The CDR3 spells CASSFRPIYEQYF. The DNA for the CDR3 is TGTGCCAGCAGCTTCCGCCCGATCTACGAGCAGTACTTC.

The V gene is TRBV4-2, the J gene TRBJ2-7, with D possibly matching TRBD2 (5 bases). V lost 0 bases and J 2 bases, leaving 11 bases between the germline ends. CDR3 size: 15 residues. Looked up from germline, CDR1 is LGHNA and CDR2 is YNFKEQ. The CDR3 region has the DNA TGTGCCAGCAGCCAAGAAGAGGGCAGCCCCTACGAGCAGTACTTC. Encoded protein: CASSQEEGSPYEQYF.

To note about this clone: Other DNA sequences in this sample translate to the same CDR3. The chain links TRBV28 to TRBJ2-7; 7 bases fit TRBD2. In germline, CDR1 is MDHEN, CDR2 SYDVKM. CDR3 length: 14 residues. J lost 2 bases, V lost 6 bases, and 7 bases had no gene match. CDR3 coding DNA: TGTGCCAGCAGGCCAGCGGGGTTAGCCTACGAGCAGTACTTC. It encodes CASRPAGLAYEQYF.

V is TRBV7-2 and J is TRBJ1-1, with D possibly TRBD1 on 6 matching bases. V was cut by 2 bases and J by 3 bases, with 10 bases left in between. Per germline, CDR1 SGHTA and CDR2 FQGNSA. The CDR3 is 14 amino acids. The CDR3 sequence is CASSLTTGYTEAFF. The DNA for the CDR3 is TGTGCCAGCAGCTTAACGACAGGATACACTGAAGCTTTCTTT.